Here is one T cell receptor (beta chain) with its context. This clone was counted between two and nine times. What this receptor recognizes is not known. The record has no base qualities; no much larger clone is one base away. Relative to germline, V is missing 4 bases and J is missing 0 bases, with 7 bases of the junction outside any gene match. Including the terminal cysteine and phenylalanine, the CDR3 comprises 16 residues. The kept DNA is CDR3 alone, 48 bases in frame from the first base. CDR1 and CDR2, per the germline V gene, are MNHEY and SVGAGI. These data belong to a study of blood T cell repertoires in COVID-19 (dated by TCRdb to 2019 to 2021). Background for the entire study: Samples covering the acute and convalescent phases of COVID-19 were provided by collaborators in the United States, Italy and Spain. Where available, HLA class I and class II types were taken from metadata supplied by the sample provider and were not determined by assay-based typing. The repertoires were released in a freely available public database meant as a resource for research on the immune response to SARS-CoV-2. The dataset comprised deeply sampled blood TCRbeta repertoires from subjects exposed to, actively infected with, or recovered from COVID-19. The material from the prospective study consisted of cDNA or gDNA derived from T cells, B-cell-depleted T cells, or PBMCs. Sample metadata almost always included a de-identified subject ID, COVID-19 status, age in years and sex. The samples were drawn from the first 160 participants of the ongoing ImmuneRACE study and from 1,200 or so subjects provided by 6 global collaborators.

The research as a whole found: How much clinical and demographic metadata was included differed by source and by participant, and the metadata was provided uncurated.

Collaborating institutions collected whole blood in K2EDTA tubes following their own protocols. Collaborator samples were shipped for TCRbeta analysis as frozen whole blood, isolated PBMCs, or DNA extracted from either sample type. TCRbeta CDR3 regions were amplified from genomic DNA by means of the immunoSEQ Assay, a bias-controlled multiplex PCR. The authors processed their data as follows. The number of nucleated cells in each sample was estimated by amplification of reference gene primers within the assay. To quantify the absolute abundance of each unique TCRbeta CDR3 rearrangement, sequence reads were collapsed and filtered. Productive Simpson clonality was computed per sample as the square root of Simpson's diversity index over productive rearrangements. Entries here come from immuneACCESS through TCRdb and include only in-frame sequences with V and J called. Some clones fail to appear in such tables; in the studies checked, an unresolved V gene covers under half of the shortfall, and the cause of the remainder is unknown. D and trimming were read from the DNA, whereas the V and J calls and clone size are those reported in that table. The table for this sample lists roughly 80,000 clones; over 75% of them were counted only once. Approximately 12% of the sample is held by the ten biggest clonotypes.

This receptor was obtained from a man older than 75 with acute or convalescent COVID-19. The rearranged segments are TRBV6-5 and TRBJ1-1; TRBD1 agrees with 8 junctional bases. The source material was peripheral blood. At the DNA level, the sequence is TGTGCCAGCAGTTGGAGACAGGGGTTTATGAACACTGAAGCTTTCTTT. Its product reads: CASSWRQGFMNTEAFF.